The present TCR beta chain was sequenced within a study of shared T cell receptors in the human thymus. Using immunoSEQ multiplex PCR, the repertoire was profiled, and TCRdb retains in-frame clones only, with some absent. The data contain hundreds of thousands of clones, more than 75% of them singletons. Germline V gene lookup returns CDR1 LNHDA and CDR2 SQIVND (reference sequence). V was pared by 7 bases and J by 5 bases, with 7 bases of the junction left unmatched. The CDR3 is made up of 14 amino acids. Another study also made use of these data, one on human thymus T cells. From that paper: Repertoires sampled from thymus and blood appeared biased in V and J gene usage.

V and J are TRBV19 and TRBJ2-2; TRBD2 matches 7 bases. The receptor comes from a boy under two years old with a congenital heart defect. Material: thymocytes. The CDR3 here is CASTWEGRTGELFF. DNA for the CDR3: TGTGCCAGTACCTGGGAGGGGAGAACCGGGGAGCTGTTTTTT.